This record concerns one T cell receptor (beta chain) sequence. Its antigen remains unidentified. The repertoire was sequenced with immunoSEQ multiplex PCR; TCRdb's copy has only in-frame clones and lacks some. Among some 25,000 clones listed, about three quarters were seen once. This specimen belongs to a study of neoadjuvant nivolumab and ipilimumab in lung cancer. Study findings and constraints: Higher pretherapy blood TCR richness went with higher resected-tumor richness. Only two of four nivolumab-treated tumors gained richness and clonality by surgery.

Per germline, CDR1 SEHNR and CDR2 FQNEAQ (reference sequence). With 10 bases removed from V and 4 bases from J, the gap between germline ends came to 16 bases. CDR3 length: 14 residues. The sample consisted of tumor tissue, taken after neoadjuvant nivolumab, alone or with ipilimumab, at or shortly before surgery. This TCR was recovered from an adult with non-small cell lung cancer. The chain employs TRBV7-9 and TRBJ2-2; D tentatively reads TRBD1 or TRBD2 (5 bases each). The CDR3: CAMRFSGTTGELFF. CDR3 DNA: TGTGCCATGCGGTTCTCAGGGACCACCGGGGAGCTGTTTTTT.